Listed here is a single T cell receptor (beta chain). The antigen is unknown. Together with a sample-barcoded 5' primer, a J-beta primer mix was included in a second PCR lasting about 7 to 11 cycles. The template-switch adaptor was a 5' adaptor with 12 random nucleotides. It tagged each cDNA molecule. Researchers report that each sample yielded at least 2.5 million CDR3-containing paired-end reads. TCRdb called the 5' RACE reads again in MiXCR, with one record for every CDR3 protein. Altogether hundreds of thousands of distinct CDR3 sequences are present, about 47% being singletons, with the ten largest covering around 18%. These data belong to a study of blood T cells in healthy people across ages. Overall study context: Roughly one uniquely barcoded beta molecule per two T cells was captured.

Broader study findings: Researchers deemed the diversity estimates from one million T cells underestimates.

This sequence was found in a man aged 80 or over in good health. The sequenced material came from blood.

CDR3 amino acids: CASSRRGAASTDTQYF. CDR3 coding DNA: TGTGCCAGCAGCCGCCGGGGAGCGGCAAGCACAGATACGCAGTATTTT. The V and J genes are TRBV5-6 and TRBJ2-3; weak D call: TRBD2 (5 bases). Germline V gene lookup returns CDR1 SGHDT and CDR2 YYEEEE. Deletions cut 4 bases from V and 0 bases from J, with 15 bases between. The CDR3 runs 16 residues.